This TCR beta chain was sequenced in a study of tumor-infiltrating lymphocytes in primary liver carcinoma. As for the study in general: Patients included men and women of 30 to 69 years. Study observations and caveats: The study found a significantly higher top-250-clone fraction in tumors than in blood (p = 0.039). The study found tumor-adjacent and tumor-blood pairs overlapped less than tumor region pairs.

Trimming stripped 2 bases from V and 8 bases from J, with 13 bases between. CDR3 length: 13 amino acids. Germline V gives CDR1 SGHNT, CDR2 YYREEE (reference sequence). As for this clonotype: Its antigen is not known.

Both blood RNA, taken from unsorted whole blood, and germline DNA were extracted. Collection of roughly 4 milliliters of peripheral blood took place before surgery. Making TCR beta cDNA involved approximately 0.5 ug total RNA and a constant-region primer. Construction of TCR beta libraries relied on three successive nested multiplex PCR rounds employing slightly modified ARM-PCR. It was with TRBV1-TRBV30 forward primers and a C-beta reverse primer that the first two PCR rounds were run, at roughly 11 cycles each. TCRdb ran MiXCR on the multiplex PCR reads and lists one entry per CDR3 protein. Among some 190,000 distinct CDR3 sequences listed, about 60% were seen once.

Sequenced input: peripheral blood. The V gene is TRBV5-4, the J gene TRBJ1-2, with D tentatively TRBD1 (6 bases). This TCR came from a man aged 35 to 55 with primary liver carcinoma and hepatitis B virus infection. The CDR3 DNA is TGTGCCAGCAGCTTCGGACAGTTCGACGGCTACACCTTC. It yields the protein CASSFGQFDGYTF.